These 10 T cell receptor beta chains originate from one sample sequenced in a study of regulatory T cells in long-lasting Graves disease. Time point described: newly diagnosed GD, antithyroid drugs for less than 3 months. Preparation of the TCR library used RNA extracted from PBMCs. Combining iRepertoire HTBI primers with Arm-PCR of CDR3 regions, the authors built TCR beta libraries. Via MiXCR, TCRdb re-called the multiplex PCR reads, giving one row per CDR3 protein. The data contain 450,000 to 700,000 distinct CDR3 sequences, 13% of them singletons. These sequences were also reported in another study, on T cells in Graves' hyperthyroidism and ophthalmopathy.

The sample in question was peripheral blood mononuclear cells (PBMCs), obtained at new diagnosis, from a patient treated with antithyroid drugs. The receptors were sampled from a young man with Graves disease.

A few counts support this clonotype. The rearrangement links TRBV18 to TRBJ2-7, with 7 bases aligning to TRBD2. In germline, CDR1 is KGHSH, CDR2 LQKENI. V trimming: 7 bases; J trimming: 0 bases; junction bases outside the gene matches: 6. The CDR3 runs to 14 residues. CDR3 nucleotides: TGTGCCAGCTGGGGGGGGGGTCTCTCCTACGAGCAGTACTTC. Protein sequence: CASWGGGLSYEQYF. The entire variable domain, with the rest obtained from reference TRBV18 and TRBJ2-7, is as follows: NAGVMQNPRHLVRRRGQEARLRCSPMKGHSHVYWYRQLPEEGLKFMVYLQKENIIDESGMPKERFSAEFPKEGPSILRIQQVVRGDSAAYFCASWGGGLSYEQYFGPGTRLTVT.

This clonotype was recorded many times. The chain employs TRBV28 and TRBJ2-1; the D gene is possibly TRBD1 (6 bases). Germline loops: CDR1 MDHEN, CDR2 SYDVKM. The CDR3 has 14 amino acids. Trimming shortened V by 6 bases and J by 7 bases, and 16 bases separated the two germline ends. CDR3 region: CASREAGVRNEQFF. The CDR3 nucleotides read TGTGCCAGCAGGGAGGCAGGGGTCCGGAATGAGCAGTTCTTC.

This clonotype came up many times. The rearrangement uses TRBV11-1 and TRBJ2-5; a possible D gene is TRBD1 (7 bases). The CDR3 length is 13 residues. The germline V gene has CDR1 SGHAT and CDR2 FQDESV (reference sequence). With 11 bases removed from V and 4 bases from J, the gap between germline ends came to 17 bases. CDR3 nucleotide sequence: TGTGCCTGCGGGACAGTTGATGGAGAGACCCAGTACTTC. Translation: CACGTVDGETQYF.

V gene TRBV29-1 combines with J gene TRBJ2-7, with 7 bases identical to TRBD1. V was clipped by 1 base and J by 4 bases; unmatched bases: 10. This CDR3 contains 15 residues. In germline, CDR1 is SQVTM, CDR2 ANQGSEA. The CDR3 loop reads CSVEVGLGGGYEQYF. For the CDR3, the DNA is TGCAGCGTTGAAGTGGGGTTAGGGGGCGGGTACGAGCAGTACTTC.

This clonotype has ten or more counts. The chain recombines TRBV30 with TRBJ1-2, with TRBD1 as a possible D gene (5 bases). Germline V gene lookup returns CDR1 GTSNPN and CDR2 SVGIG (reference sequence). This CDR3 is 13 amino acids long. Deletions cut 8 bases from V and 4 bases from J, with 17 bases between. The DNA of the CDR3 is TGTGCCGGTGGGGAGGGGACGGTCTATGGCTACACCTTC. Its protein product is CAGGEGTVYGYTF. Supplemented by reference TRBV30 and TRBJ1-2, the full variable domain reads SQTIHQWPATLVQPVGSPLSLECTVEGTSNPNLYWYRQAAGRGLQLLFYSVGIGQISSEVPQNLSASRPQDRQFILSSKKLLLSDSGFYLCAGGEGTVYGYTFGSGTRLTVV.

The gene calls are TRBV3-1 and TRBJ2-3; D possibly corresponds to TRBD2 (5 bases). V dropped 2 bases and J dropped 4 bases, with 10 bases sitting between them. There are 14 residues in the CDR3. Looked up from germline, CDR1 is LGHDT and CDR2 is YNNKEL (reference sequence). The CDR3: CASSQRLRADTQYF. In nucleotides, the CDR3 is TGTGCCAGCAGCCAACGATTGCGGGCAGATACGCAGTATTTT.

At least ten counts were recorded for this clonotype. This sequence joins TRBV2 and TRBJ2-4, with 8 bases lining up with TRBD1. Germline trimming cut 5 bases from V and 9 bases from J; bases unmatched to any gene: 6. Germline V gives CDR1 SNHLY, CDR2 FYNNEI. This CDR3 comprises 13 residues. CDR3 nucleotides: TGTGCCAGCAGTATGGACAGGGAGGCCATTCAGTACTTC. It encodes CASSMDREAIQYF.

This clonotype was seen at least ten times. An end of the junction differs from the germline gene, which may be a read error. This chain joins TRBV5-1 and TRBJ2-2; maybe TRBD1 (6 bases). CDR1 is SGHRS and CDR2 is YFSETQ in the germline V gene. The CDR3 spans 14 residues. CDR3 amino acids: CASSRTANTGELFF. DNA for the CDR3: TGTGCCAGCTCCCGGACAGCTAACACCGGGGAGCTGTTTTTT.

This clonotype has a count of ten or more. Here the CDR3 DNA reads TGTGCCAGCAGCTTAGCCGGTACCTACGAGCAGTACTTC. Residues: CASSLAGTYEQYF. The chain has TRBV11-2 and TRBJ2-7; no firm D call. V was pared by 1 base and J by 2 bases, with 6 bases between. Germline loops: CDR1 SGHAT, CDR2 FQNNGV. The CDR3 runs 13 residues.

This chain's CDR3 is CSARDGIGAQNPRRQGTDTQYF. The DNA for the CDR3 is TGCAGTGCTAGAGATGGTATCGGAGCGCAAAATCCCCGCCGCCAGGGCACAGATACGCAGTATTTT. V is TRBV20-1 and J is TRBJ2-3, with D hard to call. CDR3 length: 22 amino acids. Germline values: CDR1 DFQATT, CDR2 SNEGSKA (reference sequence). V lost 0 bases and J lost 1, with 32 bases in between.